This TCR beta chain is drawn from a study of blood T cell repertoires in COVID-19 (TCRdb year 2020). Regarding the study in general: Samples from collaborators originated in the United States, Italy and Spain and spanned both the acute and convalescent phases of COVID-19. The prospective study material was composed of cDNA or gDNA derived from T cells, B-cell-depleted T cells, or PBMCs. Subjects who had been exposed to COVID-19, were actively infected with it, or had recovered from it provided the deeply sampled blood TCRbeta repertoires that made up the dataset. The repertoires were released in a freely available public database meant as a resource for research on the immune response to SARS-CoV-2. Samples were obtained from the ongoing ImmuneRACE study (first 160 participants) and from about 1,300 subjects provided by 6 global collaborators. Nearly every sample came with metadata listing a de-identified subject ID, COVID-19 status, age in years and sex. HLA class I and class II types, where available, came from metadata supplied by the sample provider rather than from assay-based typing. The study at large found these results: How much clinical and demographic metadata was included differed by source and by participant, and the metadata was provided uncurated.

In the case of this clone: The target of this receptor is not known. No base qualities exist here, and no much larger clone lies one base off it.

V lost 4 bases and J lost 4 bases; the stretch between them is 17 bases long. Including cysteine and phenylalanine, the CDR3 has 15 amino acids. The CDR3 DNA has 45 bases and is translated from base 1. The CDR1 and CDR2 encoded by the germline V gene are SGDLS and YYNGEE. Whole blood was collected in K2EDTA tubes by collaborating institutions according to the institutions' own protocols. For TCRbeta analysis, collaborator samples were shipped as frozen whole blood, as isolated PBMCs, or as DNA extracted from either sample type. TCRbeta CDR3 regions were amplified from genomic DNA using the immunoSEQ Assay, a bias-controlled multiplex PCR. Under the source paper's analysis protocol: Nucleated cell counts per sample were estimated from amplification of reference gene primers within the assay. To quantify the absolute abundance of each unique TCRbeta CDR3 rearrangement, sequence reads were collapsed and filtered. For each sample, productive Simpson clonality was calculated by taking the square root of Simpson's diversity index across productive rearrangements. TCRdb re-hosts the immuneACCESS table, in-frame sequences only. Its copies lack some clones; in the studies checked, an unresolved V gene accounts for under half of them, and the cause for the rest is not known. The DNA was the basis for D and trimming; V, J and clone size are from that table. The sample profile shows 45,000 to 60,000 clones; approximately 82% of them were found once. Over 10% of the sample is taken by the ten largest.

In this chain, TRBV9 is recombined with TRBJ2-5; the D gene is perhaps TRBD2, from 6 matching bases. The sequencing sample was made of peripheral blood. The TCR sequence derives from a human donor in a cohort sampled during active COVID-19. The DNA sequence is as follows: TGTGCCAGCAGCCCAGGTGGGGGGACCCCAGAGACCCAGTACTTC. Its protein is CASSPGGGTPETQYF.